A selection of T cell receptor beta chains follows, all from one sample in a study of OX40 agonist ivuxolimab in advanced cancers. Assay used: immunoSEQ multiplex PCR; TCRdb lists only in-frame clones, some missing. This table holds around 26,000 clones, about 90% found once. Material: CD4+ or CD8+ T cells sorted from blood, obtained in a trial of the OX40 agonist ivuxolimab. Receptors were obtained from an adult with an advanced solid tumor such as melanoma, head and neck, liver or kidney cancer. The CDR3 runs from the conserved cysteine through the conserved F or W. D genes are given only for firm matches. Not all rows give a size; the values are once, few, many and, for expanded clones, a class.

size	V	D	J	DNA	CDR3
NA	TRBV7-2	TRBD2	TRBJ2-2	TGTGCCAGCAGCCCCCCGTCCCTAGCGGGGAGGAACACCGGGGAGCTGTTTTTT	CASSPPSLAGRNTGELFF
once	TRBV4-1	TRBD2	TRBJ2-1	TGCGCCAGCAGCCAAGATAGGCTAGCGGGGGGGGGTGAGCAGTTCTTC	CASSQDRLAGGGEQFF
NA	TRBV7-6	NA	TRBJ2-1	TGTGCCAGCAGCTTAGGTGAATCCAATGAGCAGTTCTTC	CASSLGESNEQFF
NA	TRBV14	TRBD1	TRBJ2-7	TGTGCCAGCAGCCAAGAATATGGACAGGCCTACGAGCAGTACTTC	CASSQEYGQAYEQYF
NA	TRBV4-1	NA	TRBJ2-7	TGCGCCAGCACCCACGGGAGCGAGCAGTACTTC	CASTHGSEQYF
NA	TRBV7-2	NA	TRBJ1-2	TGTGCCTCCGGGGCCTATAACTATGGCTACACCTTC	CASGAYNYGYTF
NA	TRBV28	NA	TRBJ2-1	TGTGCCAGCAGTTTCCGTCAGACTATCCCTGCATACAATGAGCAGTTCTTC	CASSFRQTIPAYNEQFF
NA	TRBV14	NA	TRBJ2-7	TGTGCCAGCAGCCAAGGGACTGGAACCTACGAGCAGTACTTC	CASSQGTGTYEQYF
NA	TRBV7-2	TRBD1	TRBJ1-2	TGTGCCAGCAGCCGACCACCGGGACAGGTCAACTATGGCTACACCTTC	CASSRPPGQVNYGYTF
NA	TRBV27	TRBD1	TRBJ1-1	TGTGCCAGCAGTTCGCTAGGGACAGGGGGCTATTTACCTGAAGCTTTCTTT	CASSSLGTGGYLPEAFF
NA	TRBV7-6	NA	TRBJ1-1	TGTGCCAGCAGCTTCAGCCTAAACACTGAAGCTTTCTTT	CASSFSLNTEAFF
NA	TRBV19	TRBD1	TRBJ1-1	TGTGCCAGTAGCAGGGGGTGGATCGAAGCTTTCTTT	CASSRGWIEAFF
NA	TRBV15	NA	TRBJ1-1	TGTGCCACCAGCAGAGAGGGAATAGAAGCTTTCTTT	CATSREGIEAFF
NA	TRBV28	TRBD1	TRBJ1-6	TGTGCCAGCAGTTCACGCACTTGGACAGGGAGCTCCTATAATTCACCCCTCCACTTT	CASSSRTWTGSSYNSPLHF
NA	TRBV6-6	NA	TRBJ2-1	TGTGCCAGCAGCGACCGGGATACTTACAATGAGCAGTTCTTC	CASSDRDTYNEQFF
NA	TRBV6-6	NA	TRBJ1-6	TGTGCCAGCAACTTTACCCAACAGGGTACAGGTTCACCCCTCCACTTT	CASNFTQQGTGSPLHF
NA	TRBV14	TRBD2	TRBJ2-3	TGTGCCAGCAGCCGAGAGGTCGAGTCTAGCGGGTCTATACGCACAGATACGCAGTATTTT	CASSREVESSGSIRTDTQYF
NA	TRBV25-1	NA	TRBJ2-1	TGTGCCAGCATTGGGACTTACTCCTACAATGAGCAGTTCTTC	CASIGTYSYNEQFF
NA	TRBV7-9	NA	TRBJ2-1	TGTGCCAGCAGCTTAGTAGCCTCAAATTCCTACAATGAGCAGTTCTTC	CASSLVASNSYNEQFF
NA	TRBV6-4	TRBD2	TRBJ2-1	TGTGCCACCGGCCTCTACAGCGGGAGTATCCATGAGCAGTTCTTC	CATGLYSGSIHEQFF
NA	TRBV29-1	TRBD1	TRBJ2-7	TGCAGCGCTACCGGGACAGGGCCGTGGTACGAGCAGTACTTC	CSATGTGPWYEQYF
NA	TRBV7-6	NA	TRBJ1-6	TGTGCCAGCAGCTTCTTAAATTCACCCCTCCACTTT	CASSFLNSPLHF
once	TRBV27	TRBD2	TRBJ2-1	TGTGCCAGCACCATTAGATGGACTAGCGGTTACAATGAGCAGTTCTTC	CASTIRWTSGYNEQFF
once	TRBV27	NA	TRBJ2-7	TGTGCCAGCAGTCCCGACGGGAGCTCCTACGAGCAGTACTTC	CASSPDGSSYEQYF
NA	TRBV6-5	NA	TRBJ1-5	TGTGCCAGCAGGCTTTATAGCAATCAGCCCCAGCATTTT	CASRLYSNQPQHF
NA	TRBV6-1	NA	TRBJ2-3	TGTGCCAGCTGTCTAGGGGCCTGCACAGATACGCAGTATTTT	CASCLGACTDTQYF
NA	TRBV28	NA	TRBJ2-1	TGTGCCAGCAGCCGACAATTGAGCTCCTACAATGAGCAGTTCTTC	CASSRQLSSYNEQFF
NA	TRBV6-1	TRBD1	TRBJ1-6	TGTGCCAGCAGTGAATACGGGACAGAAAATAATTCACCCCTCCACTTT	CASSEYGTENNSPLHF
NA	TRBV19	NA	TRBJ1-2	TGTGCCAGTAGTGAGGTTTCGGCAGGAACGGGTGATGGCTACACCTTC	CASSEVSAGTGDGYTF
NA	TRBV5-8	TRBD1	TRBJ2-1	TGTGCCAGCAGCTTGAGGACAGGCTCCCTCTACAATGAGCAGTTCTTC	CASSLRTGSLYNEQFF
NA	TRBV4-3	NA	TRBJ1-2	TGCGCCAGCAGCCAAGATATCCCCCGGGTCTCCCTCGCCGGTGGGGGCTACACCTTC	CASSQDIPRVSLAGGGYTF
NA	TRBV9	NA	TRBJ2-3	TGTGCCAGCAGCGTAGAGGGCCCCGTTAGATTTGATACGCAGTATTTT	CASSVEGPVRFDTQYF
NA	TRBV4-1	NA	TRBJ2-5	TGCGCCAGCAGCCACCGTGGGCAAGAGACCCAGTACTTC	CASSHRGQETQYF
NA	TRBV7-3	NA	TRBJ2-7	TGTGCCAGCAGCTCCAGCTCCTACGAGCAGTACTTC	CASSSSSYEQYF
NA	TRBV7-9	NA	TRBJ2-5	TGTGCCAGCAGCTTAAATACGAACTGGGAGACCCAGTACTTC	CASSLNTNWETQYF
NA	TRBV11-2	NA	TRBJ1-2	TGTGCCAGCAGCCCCAGCGGGGGGAACTATGGCTACACCTTC	CASSPSGGNYGYTF
NA	TRBV5-4	NA	TRBJ2-7	TGTGCCAGCAGCTTCGAGGGGGGACCCTACGAGCAGTACTTC	CASSFEGGPYEQYF
NA	TRBV2	TRBD1	TRBJ1-2	TGTGCCAGCAGACAGGGGGCGGACTATGGCTACACCTTC	CASRQGADYGYTF
NA	TRBV7-9	TRBD1	TRBJ2-5	TGTGCCAGCAGCTCCTCAGGGGGAGTGAGTAGAGAGACCCAGTACTTC	CASSSSGGVSRETQYF
once	TRBV28	NA	TRBJ1-1	TGTGCCAGCAGATTCATCGAGAACACTGAAGCTTTCTTT	CASRFIENTEAFF
NA	TRBV7-2	NA	TRBJ2-5	TGTGCCAGCAGCGCCTATCCGCTTGTGAGGACCGGGGCCCAAGAGACCCAGTACTTC	CASSAYPLVRTGAQETQYF
NA	TRBV2	NA	TRBJ1-1	TGTGCCAGCAGCGGGGGCCGGCCCACTGAAGCTTTCTTT	CASSGGRPTEAFF
once	TRBV6-5	NA	TRBJ2-7	TGTGCCAGCAGTTACTTGGCCAGGCGCGAGCAGTACTTC	CASSYLARREQYF
NA	TRBV6-5	TRBD1	TRBJ1-2	TGTGCCAGCAGTTACTCCGGGACAGGGTCTTATGGCTACACCTTC	CASSYSGTGSYGYTF
once	TRBV5-6	NA	TRBJ2-5	TGTGCCAGCAGCCTTTACGAGACAGGAAAAGAGACCCAGTACTTC	CASSLYETGKETQYF
NA	TRBV7-9	TRBD1	TRBJ1-1	TGTGCCAGCAGCCCTCCCGGACAGGGGGCGAAGACTGAAGCTTTCTTT	CASSPPGQGAKTEAFF
once	TRBV16	TRBD1	TRBJ2-7	TGTGCCAGCAGCCTGGCGACAGGGACCTACGAGCAGTACTTC	CASSLATGTYEQYF
once	TRBV27	TRBD1	TRBJ1-1	TGTGCCAGCAGCCCAAATTTTTGGGACAGAAGGACTGAAGCTTTCTTT	CASSPNFWDRRTEAFF
NA	TRBV7-2	NA	TRBJ2-7	TGTGCCAGCAGCTTAACGGGTTACGAGCAGTACTTC	CASSLTGYEQYF
NA	TRBV6-5	NA	TRBJ1-5	TGTGCCAGCAGTTACGCTGCGGGACATTACGCCCAGCATTTT	CASSYAAGHYAQHF
NA	TRBV7-9	NA	TRBJ2-7	TGTGCCAGCAGCTTAGGGGACGAGCAGTACTTC	CASSLGDEQYF
once	TRBV4-2	NA	TRBJ1-1	TGTGCCAGCAGCCAAGGTATTGGCACTGAAGCTTTCTTT	CASSQGIGTEAFF
NA	TRBV5-1	TRBD1	TRBJ2-5	TGCGCCAGCAGCAAAGACAGGGGGCGCAGGGAGACCCAGTACTTC	CASSKDRGRRETQYF
NA	TRBV4-1	NA	TRBJ2-3	TGCGCCAGCAGCCAAGAAAGCACAGATACGCAGTATTTT	CASSQESTDTQYF